This T cell receptor beta chain is from a study of cytomegalovirus exposure and HLA in healthy donors. This CDR3 contains 15 residues. Germline CDR1 SGHDT, CDR2 YYEEEE. The junction had 1 base not matched to a gene; V was cut back by 3 bases and J by 2 bases. Some clones are missing from TCRdb's copy, which holds only in-frame ones; the method was immunoSEQ multiplex PCR. Of about 180,000 clones in the sample, around nine tenths are singletons; the top ten hold 2% to 3%. Whole-study results and caveats: Most TCR sequences showed up rarely, but some public TCRs showed up in many donors. It was 150 to 200 TCR beta chains that were listed as cytomegalovirus-associated. Reports showed the classifier diagnosing cytomegalovirus status with high specificity and sensitivity. In vitro data verified a few CMV-associated chains as specific for CMV antigens.

On this clone itself: Its target is not known.

This clonotype originated in a young man in good health and CMV-seropositive. Sequencing used PBMCs. The genes are TRBV5-6 and TRBJ2-4; TRBD2 aligns across 11 bases. CDR3 sequence: CASSSSGRTKNIQYF. The CDR3 DNA reads TGTGCCAGCAGCTCTAGCGGGAGGACCAAAAACATTCAGTACTTC. Filled out from reference TRBV5-6 and TRBJ2-4, the complete variable domain reads DAGVTQSPTHLIKTRGQQVTLRCSPKSGHDTVSWYQQALGQGPQFIFQYYEEEERQRGNFPDRFSGHQFPNYSSELNVNALLLGDSALYLCASSSSGRTKNIQYFGAGTRLSVL.